Following are 26 T cell receptor beta chains from one sample sequenced in a study of T cells in Graves' hyperthyroidism and ophthalmopathy. Amplified regions were TCR beta CDR3 sequences from RNA transcripts. The HTBI set primed first-round TCR CDR3 RT-PCR. TCRdb ran MiXCR on the multiplex PCR reads and lists one entry per CDR3 protein. The sample consists of approximately 740,000 distinct CDR3 sequences, roughly 15% of them appearing once. Input material: blood. The origin of the receptors is a woman between 18 and 29 years old with Graves' hyperthyroidism.

This clonotype appeared many times. CDR3 nucleotide sequence: TGTGCCAGCAGTTACCTAGACAGTTCCTCCTACGAGCAGTACTTC. It codes for CASSYLDSSSYEQYF. The J gene is TRBJ2-7, the V gene TRBV6-2 or TRBV6-3; D might be TRBD1 (5 bases). Germline V gene sequence: CDR1 MNHEY, CDR2 SVGEGT. The CDR3 is 15 amino acids. Trimming stripped 2 bases from V and 0 bases from J, with 11 bases between.

J is TRBJ1-1 and V is TRBV19; D unresolved. Germline CDR1 is LNHDA and CDR2 is SQIVND (reference sequence). V was shortened by 7 bases and J by 4 bases, with 16 bases between the two germline ends. The CDR3 has 14 residues. The CDR3 sequence: CASNSGGMSTEAFF. As DNA, the CDR3 is TGTGCCAGTAATTCAGGCGGGATGAGCACTGAAGCTTTCTTT.

This clonotype was counted ten times or more. The genes are TRBV6-1 and TRBJ1-2; TRBD1 matches 7 bases. V lost 5 bases, J lost 0 bases, and 9 bases stayed unmatched. Germline V gene data show CDR1 as MNHNS and CDR2 as SASEGT. The CDR3 sequence is 16 residues long. The CDR3 protein is CASSSDREITNYGYTF. CDR3 DNA: TGTGCCAGCAGTTCCGACAGGGAGATTACTAACTATGGCTACACCTTC.

Many counts were recorded for this clonotype. The chain's CDR3 is CASSVDGLSNQPQHF. CDR3 sequence (DNA): TGTGCCAGCAGCGTCGACGGACTTAGCAATCAGCCCCAGCATTTT. This chain joins TRBV9 and TRBJ1-5; D call uncertain. The germline V and J ends were trimmed by 2 bases and 0 bases, with 9 bases remaining between them. Germline CDR1 SGDLS, CDR2 YYNGEE. This CDR3 has 15 amino acids.

This clonotype came up many times. The chain recombines TRBV30 with TRBJ1-1; maybe TRBD1 (6 bases). CDR1 and CDR2 from the germline V gene are GTSNPN and SVGIG (reference sequence). The CDR3 extends over 13 amino acids. Trimming took 0 bases from V and 11 from J, leaving 16 bases between them. The CDR3 here is CAWSVGGSRTAFF. DNA of the CDR3: TGTGCCTGGAGTGTAGGGGGATCCCGGACGGCTTTCTTT.

In this sample, this clonotype turned up many times. The V and J genes are TRBV7-3 and TRBJ2-3, with 7 bases identical to TRBD2. Trimming cost V 6 bases and J 0 bases; bases outside gene matches: 15. The CDR3 totals 18 residues. Germline V gives CDR1 SGHTA, CDR2 FQGTGA. The CDR3 sequence: CASRTPRGLAVSTDTQYF. The CDR3 DNA sequence: TGTGCCAGCAGAACCCCGCGCGGCCTAGCGGTTAGCACAGATACGCAGTATTTT.

This clonotype was seen ten or more times. At one end the junction does not follow the germline gene, possibly because of a read error. The chain recombines TRBV2 with TRBJ1-2; D unclear. Germline V gives CDR1 SNHLY, CDR2 FYNNEI. The CDR3 runs 9 residues. The CDR3 bases are TGTGCCAGCAGTCCCGGGCACCACTTC. It encodes CASSPGHHF. Full variable domain (rest looked up from reference TRBV2 and TRBJ1-2): EPEVTQTPSHQVTQMGQEVILRCVPISNHLYFYWYRQILGQKVEFLVSFYNNEISEKSEIFDDQFSVERPDGSNFTLKIRSTKLEDSAMYFCASSPGHHFGSGTRLTVV.

This clonotype was observed at least ten times. As DNA, the CDR3 is TGTGCCAGCAAAGGGGACGGGGTCTACGAGCAGTACTTC. Its protein product is CASKGDGVYEQYF. V gene TRBV2 combines with J gene TRBJ2-7, with D perhaps assigned TRBD1 or TRBD2 (5 bases each). V lost 7 bases and J 3 bases, leaving 13 bases between the germline ends. The CDR3 spans 13 residues. In germline, CDR1 is SNHLY, CDR2 FYNNEI.

This clonotype was found a few times. The genes are TRBV4-1 and TRBJ1-1; 8 bases are a match to TRBD1. J lost 1 base, V lost 4 bases, and 8 bases had no gene match. The V gene's germline CDR1 is MGHRA and CDR2 YSYEKL. This CDR3 spans 16 amino acids. The CDR3: CASSLGQGRTNTEAFF. CDR3 in DNA: TGCGCCAGCAGCCTCGGACAGGGTCGAACGAACACTGAAGCTTTCTTT.

The chain couples TRBV6-1 to TRBJ2-7, with D tentatively TRBD2 (6 bases). CDR1 is MNHNS and CDR2 is SASEGT in the germline V gene. The CDR3 contains 14 residues. V shed 5 bases and J shed 4 bases, with 15 bases lying between them. The CDR3 DNA reads as TGTGCCAGCAGTAACCGGGACTCGACATACGAGCAGTACTTC. Its translation: CASSNRDSTYEQYF.

There are many counts of this clonotype. J is TRBJ2-1 and V is TRBV10-3, with D perhaps TRBD1 (6 bases). The germline V gene has CDR1 ENHRY and CDR2 SYGVKD. The CDR3 has 14 residues. Between the trimmed V and J ends, which lost 8 bases and 5 bases, there was a span of 16 bases. CDR3 region: CAIHSGVSNNEQFF. CDR3 nucleotides: TGTGCCATCCACTCAGGGGTATCAAACAATGAGCAGTTCTTC.

At least ten counts were recorded for this clonotype. The rearrangement joins TRBV30 to TRBJ1-1; no reliable D call. Per germline, CDR1 GTSNPN and CDR2 SVGIG (reference sequence). The CDR3 consists of 12 residues. Trimming cost V 5 bases and J 6 bases, with 13 bases left between them. The CDR3 is CAWGRPRSEAFF. The CDR3 bases are TGTGCCTGGGGACGGCCGAGATCTGAAGCTTTCTTT.

This clonotype occurred a few times. A much larger clone differs from this one at a single base, so this may be a read error. The conserved phenylalanine or tryptophan normally closing the CDR3 is absent here, so this likely arose from a read error. The chain carries TRBV20-1 and TRBJ2-1; TRBD1 might be the D (6 bases). Germline V gene sequence: CDR1 DFQATT, CDR2 SNEGSKA (reference sequence). Trimming stripped 5 bases from V and 0 bases from J, with 11 bases between. CDR3 length: 14 amino acids. Here the CDR3 DNA reads TGCAGTGCTCGTCAGGGGAGCTCCTACAATGAGCAGTTCCTC. As protein: CSARQGSSYNEQFL.

This clonotype was recorded many times. This chain joins TRBV18 and TRBJ2-1; D ambiguous. Germline lookup yields CDR1 KGHSH and CDR2 LQKENI. V was pared by 1 base and J by 9 bases, with 7 bases between. The CDR3 has 12 amino acids. The CDR3: CASSPHGTEQFF. The DNA for the CDR3 is TGTGCCAGCTCACCACATGGAACTGAGCAGTTCTTC.

The gene calls are TRBV11-3 and TRBJ2-3; 8 bases are shared with TRBD2. The CDR3 runs to 16 residues. Germline V lookup: CDR1 SGHNT, CDR2 YENEEA. After removal of 3 bases from V and 1 base from J, the junction contained 6 bases not matched to a gene. DNA for the CDR3: TGTGCCAGCAGCTTGTCACTAGCGGCCCGCACAGATACGCAGTATTTT. It is translated as CASSLSLAARTDTQYF.

This chain uses TRBV4-1 with TRBJ2-1; the D gene is possibly TRBD1 (5 bases). CDR1 and CDR2 from the germline V gene are MGHRA and YSYEKL. The V and J ends lost 1 base and 6 bases respectively, with 13 bases between them. The CDR3 is 15 residues long. CDR3 protein: CASSQVRGLSNEQFF. Here the CDR3 DNA reads TGCGCCAGCAGCCAAGTTAGGGGTCTTAGCAATGAGCAGTTCTTC.

This clonotype was counted ten times or more. This chain uses TRBV7-8 with TRBJ2-7, with D possibly matching TRBD1 (7 bases). Germline lookup yields CDR1 SGHVS and CDR2 FQNEAQ. The CDR3 spans 17 residues. The germline V and J ends were trimmed by 4 bases and 0 bases, with 19 bases remaining between them. The CDR3 DNA reads as TGTGCCAGCAGCTCCCCCCCCGGAGGGGGCAGCTCCTACGAGCAGTACTTC. This codes for CASSSPPGGGSSYEQYF.

The genes are TRBV4-3 and TRBJ2-1; perhaps TRBD1 as D (6 bases). V lost 2 bases to trimming and J lost 5 bases, with 19 bases between them. Per the germline V gene, CDR1 is LGHNA and CDR2 is YSLEER. There are 17 residues in the CDR3. The CDR3 region is CASSQFLEQGPNNEQFF. CDR3 bases: TGCGCCAGCAGCCAATTTTTAGAACAGGGACCCAACAATGAGCAGTTCTTC.

The chain is built from TRBV11-3 and TRBJ2-5; perhaps D is TRBD1 or TRBD2 (5 bases each). Germline CDR1 reads SGHNT; CDR2 reads YENEEA. This CDR3 contains 13 residues. V was cut by 5 bases and J by 5 bases, with 12 bases left in between. Here the CDR3 reads CASSTRDGETQYF. DNA of the CDR3: TGTGCCAGCAGCACACGGGACGGGGAGACCCAGTACTTC.

At least ten counts were recorded for this clonotype. V and J are TRBV6-6 and TRBJ2-1; the D is unclear. The ends were cut back, 2 bases at V and 0 bases at J, with 17 bases in the middle. The CDR3 extends over 18 amino acids. Germline V lookup: CDR1 MNHNY, CDR2 SVGAGI (reference sequence). For the CDR3, the DNA is TGTGCCAGCAGTTACACCCCCCTGCGCGGAAGCTCCTACAATGAGCAGTTCTTC. Its protein is CASSYTPLRGSSYNEQFF.

This clonotype was seen many times. The V gene is TRBV28, the J gene TRBJ1-5, with D unclear. The CDR3 is made up of 12 amino acids. The germline V gene has CDR1 MDHEN and CDR2 SYDVKM. Trimming cost V 8 bases and J 6 bases, with 11 bases left between them. The CDR3 region has the DNA TGTGCCAGCGGAGGTTACGGTCAGCCCCAGCATTTT. Translated, it gives CASGGYGQPQHF.

This clonotype came up a few times. This chain links TRBV9 with TRBJ1-1; no definite D call. The germline V gene encodes CDR1 SGDLS and CDR2 YYNGEE. The CDR3 runs to 15 residues. The V gene lost 0 bases and the J gene lost 0 bases, with 9 bases spanning the gap. The CDR3: CASSVAPALNTEAFF. In DNA form, the CDR3 reads TGTGCCAGCAGCGTAGCCCCGGCCCTGAACACTGAAGCTTTCTTT.

This clonotype was detected many times. The rearrangement joins TRBV7-2 to TRBJ2-5; D is unresolved. The germline V gene has CDR1 SGHTA and CDR2 FQGNSA. The CDR3 spans 15 residues. V was cut by 0 bases and J by 5 bases, with 13 bases left in between. The CDR3 DNA reads TGTGCCAGCAGCTTAGCTGGGTGGGAAGGGGAGACCCAGTACTTC. This translates into CASSLAGWEGETQYF.

This clonotype was observed many times. The chain has TRBV2 and TRBJ1-1; D unresolved. Germline values: CDR1 SNHLY, CDR2 FYNNEI. This CDR3 spans 13 amino acids. V dropped 3 bases and J dropped 1 base, with 6 bases sitting between them. This CDR3 is CASSDWRNTEAFF. In DNA, the CDR3 is TGTGCCAGCAGTGATTGGAGGAACACTGAAGCTTTCTTT.

This clonotype was seen only a few times. The rearrangement joins TRBV29-1 to TRBJ1-1; possible D gene TRBD1, 5 bases. The germline gives CDR1 SQVTM, CDR2 ANQGSEA. The CDR3 totals 11 residues. V was pared by 8 bases and J by 5 bases, with 12 bases between. In nucleotides, the CDR3 is TGCAGCACAAGGGACGGAACTGAAGCTTTCTTT. It is translated as CSTRDGTEAFF.

This clonotype occurred many times. The rearrangement uses TRBV2 and TRBJ1-1; no reliable D call. Germline values: CDR1 SNHLY, CDR2 FYNNEI. V lost 2 bases, J lost 4 bases, and 8 bases lay in between. This CDR3 comprises 13 residues. In DNA, the CDR3 is TGTGCCAGCAGTGAACAGATCTTCACTGAAGCTTTCTTT. Translation: CASSEQIFTEAFF.